The 3 T cell receptor beta chains below come from one sample, sequenced in a study of blood T cell repertoires in COVID-19. Produced via immunoSEQ multiplex PCR; TCRdb's table is partial and in-frame only. The sample has about 220,000 clones; 84% are singletons. What was sequenced was PBMCs or T cells enriched from blood (not recorded which). These receptors originate from a woman aged 40 to 55 who had recovered from COVID-19.

The chain employs TRBV24-1 and TRBJ2-3; 11 nucleotides match TRBD1. The CDR3 consists of 17 residues. The V gene end was trimmed by 0 bases and the J gene end by 4 bases; junction bases not matched to a gene: 5. CDR1 KGHDR and CDR2 SFDVKD come from the germline V gene. This chain's CDR3 is CATSDLHGQGAADTQYF. The DNA of the CDR3 is TGTGCCACCAGTGATTTGCACGGACAGGGGGCTGCAGATACGCAGTATTTT.

The chain employs TRBV4-1 and TRBJ1-2, with 8 bases fitting TRBD1. CDR1 MGHRA and CDR2 YSYEKL come from the germline V gene. V trimming: 4 bases; J trimming: 7 bases; junction bases outside the gene matches: 11. This CDR3 is 15 amino acids long. In nucleotides, the CDR3 is TGCGCCAGCAGCCTAGGACAGGGCCTCTCCGGTGGCTACACCTTC. Amino acids: CASSLGQGLSGGYTF.

The chain recombines TRBV3-1 (or the pseudogene TRBV3-2) with TRBJ2-1; 7 bases line up with TRBD1. CDR1 is LGHDT and CDR2 is YNNKEL in the germline V gene (reference sequence). The CDR3 sequence is 14 residues long. V gave up 0 bases and J gave up 9 bases; unmatched junction bases: 5. In DNA, the CDR3 is TGTGCCAGCAGCCAAGATAAAGGGGGCCGTGAGCAGTTCTTC. Translating it yields CASSQDKGGREQFF.